The rows below give T cell receptor beta chains drawn from one sample of a study of neoadjuvant nivolumab and ipilimumab in lung cancer. Only in-frame clones appear in the TCRdb table, and some are missing; sequencing was by immunoSEQ multiplex PCR. This sample has about 7,700 clones, with approximately 91% found just once. The sequences come from tumor tissue, collected after neoadjuvant nivolumab, alone or with ipilimumab, at or shortly before surgery. These TCRs come from an adult with non-small cell lung cancer. Some clones in this sample may be carry-over from other donors' samples. Both conserved end residues are part of each CDR3. Each record gives: J gene, V gene, D gene, clone size, CDR3 protein, CDR3 DNA. A D gene is named only where the DNA matches it firmly. Size values are once, few and many counts, or a class for expanded clones, and some rows have none.

TRBJ2-5	TRBV14	TRBD2	-	CASSHTLAGTYQETQYF	TGTGCCAGCAGCCACACATTAGCGGGGACGTACCAAGAGACCCAGTACTTC
TRBJ1-3	TRBV20-1	TRBD1	-	CSGTGGNTIYF	TGCAGCGGGACAGGCGGAAACACCATATATTTT
TRBJ2-7	TRBV10-3	TRBD1	-	CAIRGTGGHYEQYF	TGTGCCATCAGGGGGACAGGGGGCCACTACGAGCAGTACTTC
TRBJ2-7	TRBV6-1	TRBD1	-	CASRDRGSYEQYF	TGTGCCAGCCGGGACAGGGGTTCCTACGAGCAGTACTTC
TRBJ1-1	TRBV11-2	-	-	CASSSAGHSGTEAFF	TGTGCCAGCAGCTCCGCGGGACACTCGGGCACTGAAGCTTTCTTT
TRBJ1-2	TRBV19	TRBD1	-	CASSIPDRVRTF	TGTGCCAGTAGTATCCCTGACAGGGTGCGAACCTTC
TRBJ2-1	TRBV29-1	TRBD1	-	CSAMGQGSYNEQFF	TGCAGCGCTATGGGACAGGGATCCTACAATGAGCAGTTCTTC
TRBJ2-5	TRBV9	TRBD1	once	CASSGSGQERETQYF	TGTGCCAGCAGCGGAAGTGGACAGGAGAGAGAGACCCAGTACTTC
TRBJ1-1	TRBV6-5	-	once	CASSYRGRLGTEAFF	TGTGCCAGCAGTTACCGGGGGAGGTTAGGCACTGAAGCTTTCTTT
TRBJ2-1	TRBV11-2	TRBD2	-	CASSLGAGGPFEQFF	TGTGCCAGCAGCTTAGGTGCGGGAGGGCCGTTTGAGCAGTTCTTC
TRBJ2-5	TRBV5-4	TRBD2	-	CASSLGGRVAQETQYF	TGTGCCAGCAGCTTGGGAGGGAGGGTGGCCCAAGAGACCCAGTACTTC
TRBJ2-7	TRBV27	TRBD1	-	CASSRGQGRSSYEQYF	TGTGCCAGCAGCCGCGGACAGGGGAGGAGCTCCTACGAGCAGTACTTC
TRBJ2-2	TRBV29-1	-	-	CSALGTPGRAGELFF	TGCAGCGCTTTGGGAACGCCAGGTCGGGCCGGGGAGCTGTTTTTT
TRBJ2-2	TRBV29-1	TRBD1	-	CSVRNWDRGGTGELFF	TGCAGCGTCCGTAATTGGGACAGGGGGGGCACCGGGGAGCTGTTTTTT
TRBJ2-4	TRBV6-6	TRBD1	-	CASSYGMTGPLQYF	TGTGCCAGCAGTTACGGGATGACAGGGCCCCTTCAGTACTTC
TRBJ1-5	TRBV19	TRBD1	-	CASSVTGISGNQPQHF	TGTGCCAGTAGTGTGACAGGGATTAGTGGCAATCAGCCCCAGCATTTT
TRBJ2-7	TRBV4-2	-	-	CASSPTGRSLSYEQYF	TGTGCCAGCAGTCCCACTGGGCGATCACTTTCCTACGAGCAGTACTTC
TRBJ2-1	TRBV6-5	TRBD2	-	CASSTTSGSWGEQFF	TGTGCCAGCAGTACGACTAGCGGGAGCTGGGGTGAGCAGTTCTTC
TRBJ2-7	TRBV19	TRBD2	-	CARTLAGEQYF	TGTGCCAGAACTCTAGCGGGGGAGCAGTACTTC
TRBJ2-2	TRBV5-6	-	-	CASSLVGGGELFF	TGTGCCAGCAGCTTGGTGGGGGGCGGGGAGCTGTTTTTT
TRBJ1-5	TRBV6-6	-	-	CASTRGAGQPQHF	TGTGCCAGCACCCGGGGGGCTGGCCAGCCCCAGCATTTT
TRBJ2-3	TRBV7-9	TRBD2	-	CASSPRETSGREGTDTQYF	TGTGCCAGCAGTCCTAGAGAGACTAGCGGGAGGGAGGGCACAGATACGCAGTATTTT
TRBJ2-3	TRBV10-3	TRBD2	-	CAIGQLSGISDTQYF	TGTGCCATCGGCCAACTTAGCGGGATTTCAGATACGCAGTATTTT
TRBJ2-5	TRBV29-1	TRBD1	once	CSVDLQGAVETQYF	TGCAGCGTTGACCTACAGGGGGCGGTTGAGACCCAGTACTTC
TRBJ1-1	TRBV5-1	-	-	CASSLVGVQTGSDEAFF	TGCGCCAGCAGCTTGGTCGGGGTACAAACGGGGTCCGATGAAGCTTTCTTT
TRBJ2-3	TRBV6-6	-	-	CASSYSAGGGTDTQYF	TGTGCCAGCAGTTACTCAGCGGGCGGTGGCACAGATACGCAGTATTTT
TRBJ2-3	TRBV7-9	-	few	CASSFAQARDTQYF	TGTGCCAGCAGCTTTGCGCAGGCACGGGATACGCAGTATTTT
TRBJ2-5	TRBV19	-	-	CASSIAKTPPGETQYF	TGTGCCAGTAGTATAGCTAAGACCCCGCCGGGGGAGACCCAGTACTTC
TRBJ1-2	TRBV27	-	-	CASKTSWEGYTF	TGTGCCAGCAAGACCTCCTGGGAAGGCTACACCTTC
TRBJ1-1	TRBV6-5	-	-	CASSYGEGDRAFF	TGTGCCAGCAGTTACGGCGAGGGTGACCGGGCTTTCTTT
TRBJ2-4	TRBV30	TRBD1	-	CAGTGVAKNIQYF	TGTGCCGGAACAGGGGTAGCCAAAAACATTCAGTACTTC
TRBJ1-1	TRBV18	TRBD1	-	CASSKTGTENTEAFF	TGTGCCAGCTCAAAGACCGGGACAGAGAACACTGAAGCTTTCTTT
TRBJ1-2	TRBV20-1	-	-	CSANGYGYTF	TGCAGTGCTAACGGGTATGGCTACACCTTC
TRBJ1-5	TRBV19	-	once	CASSHRENQPQHF	TGTGCCAGTAGTCACAGGGAAAATCAGCCCCAGCATTTT
TRBJ2-3	TRBV5-6	TRBD2	-	CASSPTSGGTDTQYF	TGTGCCAGCAGCCCGACTAGCGGCGGCACAGATACGCAGTATTTT